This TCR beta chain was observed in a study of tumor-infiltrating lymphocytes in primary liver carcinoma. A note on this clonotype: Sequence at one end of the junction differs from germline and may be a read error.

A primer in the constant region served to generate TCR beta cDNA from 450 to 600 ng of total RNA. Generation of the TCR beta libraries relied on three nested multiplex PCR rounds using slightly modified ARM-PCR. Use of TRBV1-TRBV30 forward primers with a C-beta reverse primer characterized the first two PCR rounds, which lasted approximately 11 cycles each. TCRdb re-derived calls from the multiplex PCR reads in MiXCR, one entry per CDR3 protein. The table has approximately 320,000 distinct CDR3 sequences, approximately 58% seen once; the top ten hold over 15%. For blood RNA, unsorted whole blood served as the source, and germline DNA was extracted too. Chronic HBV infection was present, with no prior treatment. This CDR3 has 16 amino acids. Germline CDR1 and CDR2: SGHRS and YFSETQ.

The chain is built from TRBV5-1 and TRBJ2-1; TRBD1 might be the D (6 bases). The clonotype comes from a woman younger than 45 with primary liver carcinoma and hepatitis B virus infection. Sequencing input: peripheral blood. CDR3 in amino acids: CVSSLLQGSSYNEQFF. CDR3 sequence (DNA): TGCGTCAGCAGCCTATTACAGGGCAGCTCCTACAATGAGCAGTTCTTC.